Following are 13 T cell receptor beta chains from one sample sequenced in a study of blood T cells in healthy people across ages. The second PCR ran about 6 to 11 cycles with a sample-barcoded 5' primer and J-beta primers. TCRdb fed the 5' RACE reads into MiXCR, producing one record per CDR3 protein. The sample holds about 800,000 distinct CDR3 sequences, around 25% seen once. The same specimen was also included in a second study, on T cells of mothers and their children.

The sequenced material came from blood. Receptor source: a boy aged 5 to 17 in good health.

This clonotype was counted at least ten times. The chain combines TRBV5-1 with TRBJ2-5, with 11 bases lining up with TRBD1. Trimming cost V 5 bases and J 5 bases; bases outside gene matches: 11. The CDR3 length is 16 residues. The V gene's germline CDR1 is SGHRS and CDR2 YFSETQ. The CDR3 DNA sequence: TGCGCCAGCAGGGTTCGAGGACAGGGGGCTGGGGAGACCCAGTACTTC. Translating it yields CASRVRGQGAGETQYF.

This clonotype has more than one count but fewer than ten. In DNA form, the CDR3 reads TGTGCCAGCAGCCCTACTCTAGAAGGGTTGAGTCAGCCCCAGCATTTT. It specifies CASSPTLEGLSQPQHF. The V and J genes are TRBV6-5 and TRBJ1-5; D is unresolved. The germline V gene encodes CDR1 MNHEY and CDR2 SVGAGI. V dropped 6 bases and J dropped 6 bases, with 21 bases sitting between them. The length of the CDR3 is 16 residues.

Points on this clonotype: One end of the junction fails to match germline, which may point to a read error. This rearrangement joins TRBV6-5 to TRBJ2-1; 9 nucleotides agree with TRBD2. There are 14 residues in the CDR3. Germline V gene sequence: CDR1 MNHEY, CDR2 SVGAGI. In nucleotides, the CDR3 is TGTGCCAGCAAACCCGGGACTAGCAGCAATGAGCAGTCCTTC. It codes for CASKPGTSSNEQSF.

The chain combines TRBV20-1 with TRBJ1-2, with D possibly matching TRBD1 (6 bases). Trimming stripped 3 bases from V and 1 base from J, with 15 bases between. From germline, CDR1 is DFQATT and CDR2 SNEGSKA (reference sequence). This CDR3 is built from 15 residues. The CDR3 spells CSASSGQINNYGYTF. The CDR3 bases are TGCAGTGCTAGTTCCGGACAGATAAATAACTATGGCTACACCTTC.

The chain employs TRBV2 and TRBJ2-7; a weak D match, TRBD2 (5 bases). This CDR3 is 14 amino acids long. The V and J ends lost 8 bases and 9 bases respectively, with 23 bases between them. The germline gives CDR1 SNHLY, CDR2 FYNNEI. Here the CDR3 DNA reads TGTGCCAGCGCCGGTGAGGGATGGGGTGTTGGGCAGTACTTC. It encodes CASAGEGWGVGQYF.

Only a few counts were recorded for this clonotype. The rearrangement uses TRBV6-5 and TRBJ1-2, with TRBD1 matching over 7 bases. The CDR3 sequence is 13 residues long. In germline, CDR1 is MNHEY, CDR2 SVGAGI. V was pared by 6 bases and J by 6 bases, with 7 bases of the junction left unmatched. The CDR3 DNA sequence: TGTGCCAGCAGGAGCATCACAGGGGATGGCTACACCTTC. As protein: CASRSITGDGYTF.

This chain connects TRBV24-1 to TRBJ2-5, with 10 bases that match TRBD1. The CDR3 contains 19 residues. Trimming at V came to 3 bases and at J to 3 bases, leaving 15 bases not matched to a gene. Germline V lookup: CDR1 KGHDR, CDR2 SFDVKD. CDR3 sequence reads: CATSDGGTGATVRKETQYF. In nucleotides, the CDR3 is TGTGCCACCAGTGATGGGGGGACAGGGGCGACGGTGCGCAAAGAGACCCAGTACTTC.

This clonotype was picked up a small number of times. DNA of the CDR3: TGCGCCAGCAGCCAAGATGCGGGTTTCACGGGGGCCCAGTACTTC. This translates into CASSQDAGFTGAQYF. The chain uses TRBV4-3 and TRBJ2-5; a weak D match, TRBD2 (6 bases). The length of the CDR3 is 15 residues. The germline V gene has CDR1 LGHNA and CDR2 YSLEER. The V end was cut by 0 bases, the J end by 9 bases, with 17 bases between.

The table lists this clonotype with a few counts. CDR3 amino acids: CASSVSGRPSTDTQYF. CDR3 coding DNA: TGTGCCAGCAGCGTTAGCGGGAGACCTAGCACAGATACGCAGTATTTT. The rearrangement joins TRBV6-2 or TRBV6-3 to TRBJ2-3, with 9 bases identical to TRBD2. Trimming cost V 6 bases and J 0 bases; bases outside gene matches: 7. The CDR3 has 16 residues. Germline CDR1 and CDR2: MNHEY and SVGEGT.

Only a few counts were recorded for this clonotype. V is TRBV5-1 and J is TRBJ2-7; 10 nucleotides match TRBD1. The germline gives CDR1 SGHRS, CDR2 YFSETQ. The CDR3 runs 16 residues. With 0 bases clipped from V and 6 bases from J, the junction kept 9 bases outside the gene matches. The CDR3 nucleotides read TGCGCCAGCAGCTTGGGCGGGACAGGGGCCCCCGGCGAGCAGTACTTC. The encoded protein is CASSLGGTGAPGEQYF.

In regard to this clonotype: At one of its ends the junction is not consistent with the germline gene, which may arise from a read error. CDR3 sequence (DNA): TGTGCCGCCAGCAGAGATTTTTACGAGCAGTACTTC. It encodes CAASRDFYEQYF. This chain joins TRBV15 and TRBJ2-5, with D hard to call. The end of the DNA fits TRBJ2-7 better, so the J call may be wrong. The CDR3 totals 12 residues. Germline values: CDR1 LNHNV, CDR2 YYDKDF (reference sequence).

The chain couples TRBV7-9 to TRBJ1-4, with D perhaps TRBD1 (6 bases). The CDR3 loop spans 14 amino acids. Germline values: CDR1 SEHNR, CDR2 FQNEAQ (reference sequence). The germline V and J ends were trimmed by 2 bases and 8 bases, with 12 bases remaining between them. The CDR3 DNA reads TGTGCCAGCAGCTTATCGGCAGGGGCAGAAAAACTGTTTTTT. Encoded protein: CASSLSAGAEKLFF.

There are a few counts of this clonotype. CDR3 residues: CASSLASGTSGYEQYF. CDR3 nucleotides: TGTGCCAGCAGCTTAGCGTCGGGGACTAGCGGCTACGAGCAGTACTTC. The chain recombines TRBV7-2 with TRBJ2-7, with 11 positions matching TRBD2. The CDR3 consists of 16 residues. With V trimmed by 0 bases and J by 3 bases, 4 bases remained unmatched. The germline gives CDR1 SGHTA, CDR2 FQGNSA.